This is a list of T cell receptor beta chains from one sample in a study of T cells in localized non-small cell lung cancer. The repertoire was sequenced with immunoSEQ multiplex PCR; TCRdb's copy has only in-frame clones and lacks some. The sample carries some 1,400 clones, 28% recorded once. The sequences come from normal lung tissue next to the tumor, collected before any cancer treatment. Every receptor here comes from a man aged 40 to 75 with stage III squamous cell lung carcinoma. Each CDR3 is given with its conserved first and last residue. A D gene is named only where the DNA matches it firmly. Rows may omit the clone size; those that give it use once, few, many or a size class.

DNA: TGCAGCTCCCGGACGGGAAACACTGAAGCTTTCTTT
CDR3: CSSRTGNTEAFF
length: 12
J: TRBJ1-1
D: -
size: few
V: TRBV29-1

DNA: TGTGCCAGCAGTTATTACAGGGTTAACACCGGGGAGCTGTTTTTT
CDR3: CASSYYRVNTGELFF
length: 15
J: TRBJ2-2
D: -
size: medium-sized
V: TRBV6-8

DNA: TGCAGCGCCCGGGACCCGGGACGGACTGAAGCTTTCTTT
CDR3: CSARDPGRTEAFF
length: 13
J: TRBJ1-1
D: -
size: once
V: TRBV29-1

DNA: TGCGCCAGCAGCCGTAGCGGGGGGTCACCCGATGAGCAGTTCTTC
CDR3: CASSRSGGSPDEQFF
length: 15
J: TRBJ2-1
D: TRBD2
size: -
V: TRBV4-1

DNA: TGTGCCAGCAGTCAATCCAAGACAGCGACGAACACCGGGGAGCTGTTTTTT
CDR3: CASSQSKTATNTGELFF
length: 17
J: TRBJ2-2
D: -
size: -
V: TRBV7-1

DNA: TGTGCCACCAGCCCCTCGGCGACAGGGCGCACAGATACGCAGTATTTT
CDR3: CATSPSATGRTDTQYF
length: 16
J: TRBJ2-3
D: TRBD1
size: once
V: TRBV15

DNA: TGCAGCGTTGTGGACACTGGATACGAGCAGTACTTC
CDR3: CSVVDTGYEQYF
length: 12
J: TRBJ2-7
D: -
size: -
V: TRBV29-1

DNA: TGCGTCAGCAGCCAACTCCCTGGGGACACTGAAGCTTTCTTT
CDR3: CVSSQLPGDTEAFF
length: 14
J: TRBJ1-1
D: -
size: few
V: TRBV4-1

DNA: TGTGCCTGGAGAGTACGCGGGGCTGCTCCCGAGCAGTACTTC
CDR3: CAWRVRGAAPEQYF
length: 14
J: TRBJ2-7
D: -
size: large
V: TRBV30

DNA: TGTGCCAGCAGCTCCTTAGCGGGGAGCACCGGGGAGCTGTTTTTT
CDR3: CASSSLAGSTGELFF
length: 15
J: TRBJ2-2
D: TRBD2
size: few
V: TRBV11-3

DNA: TGTGCCAGCAGCTTGACAGGGGTCTTCTATGGCTACACCTTC
CDR3: CASSLTGVFYGYTF
length: 14
J: TRBJ1-2
D: TRBD1
size: -
V: TRBV11-3

DNA: TGTGCCAGCGGAGAGAAAGGACAGGGTCTATCCAAAAACATTCAGTACTTC
CDR3: CASGEKGQGLSKNIQYF
length: 17
J: TRBJ2-4
D: TRBD1
size: few
V: TRBV11-3

DNA: TGTGCCAGCAGCTTATGGACAGGGATGAATCAGCCCCAGCATTTT
CDR3: CASSLWTGMNQPQHF
length: 15
J: TRBJ1-5
D: TRBD1
size: medium-sized
V: TRBV11-3

DNA: TGTGCCAGCTCACCACAGGGGGCAGGCAATGAGCAGTTCTTC
CDR3: CASSPQGAGNEQFF
length: 14
J: TRBJ2-1
D: TRBD1
size: -
V: TRBV18

DNA: TGTGCCAGCAGTGAAGAAGTCCACTCACAGGGGTCCGGGGAGCTGTTTTTT
CDR3: CASSEEVHSQGSGELFF
length: 17
J: TRBJ2-2
D: TRBD1
size: -
V: TRBV6-1

DNA: TGTGCCAGCAGCTCCCACAGGGTACAGAACACTGAAGCTTTCTTT
CDR3: CASSSHRVQNTEAFF
length: 15
J: TRBJ1-1
D: -
size: medium-sized
V: TRBV11-3

DNA: TGCAGCTCTCTGGCAGGGGGCGGGAACACTGAAGCTTTCTTT
CDR3: CSSLAGGGNTEAFF
length: 14
J: TRBJ1-1
D: TRBD1
size: -
V: TRBV29-1

DNA: TGTGCCAGTAATAGGTTACCGGGGGACTATGGCTACACCTTC
CDR3: CASNRLPGDYGYTF
length: 14
J: TRBJ1-2
D: -
size: -
V: TRBV19

DNA: TGTGCCAGTAGTAAGGCAGAACCCAATCAGCCCCAGCATTTT
CDR3: CASSKAEPNQPQHF
length: 14
J: TRBJ1-5
D: -
size: -
V: TRBV19

DNA: TGTGCTAGTGCGACCGGGACGGTCAATGAAAAACTGTTTTTT
CDR3: CASATGTVNEKLFF
length: 14
J: TRBJ1-4
D: -
size: -
V: TRBV12-5

DNA: TGCGCCAGCAGCTTGGACGGGGTCCGCGGGCTATTAGGTGAGCAGTTCTTC
CDR3: CASSLDGVRGLLGEQFF
length: 17
J: TRBJ2-1
D: -
size: -
V: TRBV5-1

DNA: TGTGCCAGCAGCTTAAGCTCCAGGGGGCAGGACACCATATATTTT
CDR3: CASSLSSRGQDTIYF
length: 15
J: TRBJ1-3
D: TRBD1
size: few
V: TRBV11-3

DNA: TGTGCTAGTGGCCAGACAGGGCCCTATGGCTACACCTTC
CDR3: CASGQTGPYGYTF
length: 13
J: TRBJ1-2
D: TRBD1
size: -
V: TRBV12-5

DNA: TGTGGCACGGCCTCCCCCCACTATAATTCACCCCTCCACTTT
CDR3: CGTASPHYNSPLHF
length: 14
J: TRBJ1-6
D: -
size: few
V: TRBV6-7

DNA: TGTGCCAGCAGTTTATTGGGGACAGGGTTGATTGATACGCAGTATTTT
CDR3: CASSLLGTGLIDTQYF
length: 16
J: TRBJ2-3
D: TRBD1
size: -
V: TRBV28

DNA: TGTGCCATCAGTAAACAGGGGGGCACTGAAGCTTTCTTT
CDR3: CAISKQGGTEAFF
length: 13
J: TRBJ1-1
D: TRBD1
size: few
V: TRBV6-8

DNA: TGTGCCAGCAGCGTAGGTATGAACACTGAAGCTTTCTTT
CDR3: CASSVGMNTEAFF
length: 13
J: TRBJ1-1
D: -
size: few
V: TRBV9

DNA: TGTGCTAGTGGCTCAGGGGAGACCTACGAGCAGTACTTC
CDR3: CASGSGETYEQYF
length: 13
J: TRBJ2-7
D: -
size: -
V: TRBV12-5

DNA: TGTGCCAGCAGCGACACAGGGACACGAAGCACTGAAGCTTTCTTT
CDR3: CASSDTGTRSTEAFF
length: 15
J: TRBJ1-1
D: -
size: few
V: TRBV11-3

DNA: TGTGCTAGCAGCGCCGGGACAGGGTTGAGCACAGATACGCAGTATTTT
CDR3: CASSAGTGLSTDTQYF
length: 16
J: TRBJ2-3
D: TRBD1
size: -
V: TRBV9

DNA: TGTGCCAGTAGTGACAGGGGGCGAGGGGAGACCCAGTACTTC
CDR3: CASSDRGRGETQYF
length: 14
J: TRBJ2-5
D: TRBD1
size: -
V: TRBV19

DNA: TGTGCCAGCTCACTGGAAGGACAGGGCTATTCACCCCTCCACTTT
CDR3: CASSLEGQGYSPLHF
length: 15
J: TRBJ1-6
D: TRBD1
size: -
V: TRBV18

DNA: TGTGCCAGCAGCCCCGGGGGGGCAGGAAACACCATATATTTT
CDR3: CASSPGGAGNTIYF
length: 14
J: TRBJ1-3
D: -
size: -
V: TRBV7-7

DNA: TGTGCCACCAGCAGAGATCTGGGGACAGGGGTTCAGCCCCAGCATTTT
CDR3: CATSRDLGTGVQPQHF
length: 16
J: TRBJ1-5
D: TRBD1
size: -
V: TRBV15

DNA: TGTGCCTGGAGTCGGGACAGGTTAACTAGTAGGAGCAATCAGCCCCAGCATTTT
CDR3: CAWSRDRLTSRSNQPQHF
length: 18
J: TRBJ1-5
D: TRBD1
size: -
V: TRBV30

DNA: TGTGCCAGCAGTTCCCAAGCTGGGGGTGATGGCTACACCTTC
CDR3: CASSSQAGGDGYTF
length: 14
J: TRBJ1-2
D: -
size: -
V: TRBV6-8

DNA: TGTGCCAGCAGCTATCGGACGGACACAAATGAAAAACTGTTTTTT
CDR3: CASSYRTDTNEKLFF
length: 15
J: TRBJ1-4
D: -
size: -
V: TRBV2

DNA: TGTGCCAGCAGCCTGAACAGGGACTCTGGAAACACCATATATTTT
CDR3: CASSLNRDSGNTIYF
length: 15
J: TRBJ1-3
D: -
size: -
V: TRBV7-6

DNA: TGTGCCAGCAGTGAATGGGGGACAGAGACCCCCTACGAGCAGTACTTC
CDR3: CASSEWGTETPYEQYF
length: 16
J: TRBJ2-7
D: TRBD1
size: -
V: TRBV25-1

DNA: TGTGCCTGGAGTGTAACAGGTAGCCCTAATTCACCCCTCCACTTT
CDR3: CAWSVTGSPNSPLHF
length: 15
J: TRBJ1-6
D: -
size: -
V: TRBV30

DNA: TGTGCCAGCAGCTTAGGAGTCTCTGGAAACACCATATATTTT
CDR3: CASSLGVSGNTIYF
length: 14
J: TRBJ1-3
D: -
size: large
V: TRBV11-3

DNA: TGTGCCAGCAGTGAAAGGTTGGAGGGGAGCTCCTATAATTCACCCCTCCACTTT
CDR3: CASSERLEGSSYNSPLHF
length: 18
J: TRBJ1-6
D: -
size: -
V: TRBV25-1

DNA: TGTGCCAGTCTCCTCACTGGGATGTCCCATGGCTACACCTTC
CDR3: CASLLTGMSHGYTF
length: 14
J: TRBJ1-2
D: -
size: -
V: TRBV19

DNA: TGTGCCAGCAGCGCTAAGGGAGGGGCGTATGGCTACACCTTC
CDR3: CASSAKGGAYGYTF
length: 14
J: TRBJ1-2
D: -
size: -
V: TRBV9

DNA: TGTGCCAGCAGTGACTCTAGCGGGGGGGCAGATACGCAGTATTTT
CDR3: CASSDSSGGADTQYF
length: 15
J: TRBJ2-3
D: TRBD2
size: few
V: TRBV6-8

DNA: TGTGCCAGCGTACGCAACAGGGATAGCAATCAGCCCCAGCATTTT
CDR3: CASVRNRDSNQPQHF
length: 15
J: TRBJ1-5
D: -
size: -
V: TRBV19

DNA: TGTGCCAGCAGCGCTGGGAGCGGGCTTAGCACAGATACGCAGTATTTT
CDR3: CASSAGSGLSTDTQYF
length: 16
J: TRBJ2-3
D: -
size: medium-sized
V: TRBV9

DNA: TGTGCCAGCAGCCTTAACAGGGGGCTAGGAAGCACAGATACGCAGTATTTT
CDR3: CASSLNRGLGSTDTQYF
length: 17
J: TRBJ2-3
D: TRBD1
size: large
V: TRBV9

DNA: TGTGCCAGCAGCAAGGGACAGACTAGCACAGATACGCAGTATTTT
CDR3: CASSKGQTSTDTQYF
length: 15
J: TRBJ2-3
D: TRBD1
size: few
V: TRBV6-8

DNA: TGTGCCAGTAGTATGGGACAGGGGCTGCTTAGATCACCCCTCCACTTT
CDR3: CASSMGQGLLRSPLHF
length: 16
J: TRBJ1-6
D: TRBD1
size: -
V: TRBV19

DNA: TGTGCCAGTAGTATACGGGGCGAGGTCTATAATTCACCCCTCCACTTT
CDR3: CASSIRGEVYNSPLHF
length: 16
J: TRBJ1-6
D: -
size: -
V: TRBV19

DNA: TGTGCCAGCAGCTTACGTTCCAGGACAGGAGGAGGCACTGAAGCTTTCTTT
CDR3: CASSLRSRTGGGTEAFF
length: 17
J: TRBJ1-1
D: TRBD1
size: few
V: TRBV11-3